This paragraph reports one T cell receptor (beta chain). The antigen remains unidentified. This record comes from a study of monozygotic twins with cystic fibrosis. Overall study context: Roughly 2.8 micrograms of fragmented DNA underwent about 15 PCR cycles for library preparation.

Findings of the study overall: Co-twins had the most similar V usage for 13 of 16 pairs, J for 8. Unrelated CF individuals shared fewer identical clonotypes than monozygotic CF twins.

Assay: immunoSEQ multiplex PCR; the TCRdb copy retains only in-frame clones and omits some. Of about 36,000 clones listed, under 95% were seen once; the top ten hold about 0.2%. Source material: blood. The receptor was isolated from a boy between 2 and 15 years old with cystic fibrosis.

The CDR3 here is CASSPGTPNTEAFF. The DNA for the CDR3 is TGTGCCAGTAGCCCCGGGACACCGAACACTGAAGCTTTCTTT. This chain joins TRBV19 and TRBJ1-1; tentative D call: TRBD1 (6 bases). V lost 6 bases to trimming and J lost 1 base, with 12 bases between them. There are 14 residues in the CDR3. CDR1 and CDR2 from the germline V gene are LNHDA and SQIVND (reference sequence).